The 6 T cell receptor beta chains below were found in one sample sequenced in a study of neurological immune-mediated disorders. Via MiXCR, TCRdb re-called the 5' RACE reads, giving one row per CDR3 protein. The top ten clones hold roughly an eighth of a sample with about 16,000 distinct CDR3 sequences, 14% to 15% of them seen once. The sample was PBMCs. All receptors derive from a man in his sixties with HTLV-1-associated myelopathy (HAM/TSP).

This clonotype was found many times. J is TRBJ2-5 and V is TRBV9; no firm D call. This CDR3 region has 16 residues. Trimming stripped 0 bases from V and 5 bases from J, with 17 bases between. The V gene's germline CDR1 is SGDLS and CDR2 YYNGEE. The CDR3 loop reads CASSVAGDGYRETQYF. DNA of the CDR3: TGTGCCAGCAGCGTAGCAGGAGACGGTTATAGGGAGACCCAGTACTTC.

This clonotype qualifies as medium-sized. The CDR3 region has the DNA TGTGCCAGCAGGATCGACCGGGGTAATGAGCAGTTCTTC. Its protein is CASRIDRGNEQFF. The rearrangement links TRBV7-9 to TRBJ2-1; perhaps TRBD2 as D (5 bases). V lost 6 bases and J 7 bases, leaving 13 bases between the germline ends. The CDR3 extends over 13 amino acids. CDR1 is SEHNR and CDR2 is FQNEAQ in the germline V gene (reference sequence).

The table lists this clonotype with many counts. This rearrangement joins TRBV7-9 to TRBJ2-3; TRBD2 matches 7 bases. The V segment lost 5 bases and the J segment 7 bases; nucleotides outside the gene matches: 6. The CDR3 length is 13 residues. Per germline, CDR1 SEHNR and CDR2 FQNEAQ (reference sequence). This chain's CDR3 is CASSTPGGNTQYF. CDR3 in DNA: TGTGCCAGCAGCACCCCCGGGGGGAATACGCAGTATTTT.

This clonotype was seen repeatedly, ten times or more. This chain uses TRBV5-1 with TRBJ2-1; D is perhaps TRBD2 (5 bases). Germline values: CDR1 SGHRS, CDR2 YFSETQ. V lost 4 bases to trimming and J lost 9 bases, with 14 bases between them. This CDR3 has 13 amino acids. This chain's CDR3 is CASSSGPSGEQFF. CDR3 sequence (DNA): TGCGCCAGCAGCAGTGGCCCAAGCGGTGAGCAGTTCTTC. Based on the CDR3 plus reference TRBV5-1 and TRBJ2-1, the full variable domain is KAGVTQTPRYLIKTRGQQVTLSCSPISGHRSVSWYQQTPGQGLQFLFEYFSETQRNKGNFPGRFSGRQFSNSRSEMNVSTLELGDSALYLCASSSGPSGEQFFGPGTRLTVL.

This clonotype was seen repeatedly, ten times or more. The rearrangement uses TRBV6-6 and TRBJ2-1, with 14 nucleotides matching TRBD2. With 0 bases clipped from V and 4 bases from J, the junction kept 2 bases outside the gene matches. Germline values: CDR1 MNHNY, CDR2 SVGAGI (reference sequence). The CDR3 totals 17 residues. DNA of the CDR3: TGTGCCAGCAGTTACTCGGGACTAGCGGGGGTTTACAATGAGCAGTTCTTC. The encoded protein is CASSYSGLAGVYNEQFF.

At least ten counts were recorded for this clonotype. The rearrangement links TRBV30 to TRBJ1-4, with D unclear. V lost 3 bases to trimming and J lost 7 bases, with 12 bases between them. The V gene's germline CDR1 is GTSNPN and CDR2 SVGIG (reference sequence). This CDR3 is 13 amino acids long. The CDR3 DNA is TGTGCCTGGAGCCCTGGGGAGGTTGAAAAACTGTTTTTT. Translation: CAWSPGEVEKLFF.